These T cell receptor beta chains were read from a single sample in a study of CD8 T cells in ankylosing spondylitis. MiXCR, applied by TCRdb to the 5' RACE reads, yields one record per CDR3 protein. Of 200,000 to 300,000 distinct CDR3 sequences in the sample, about 9.1% were seen once. The sample consisted of blood, either unsorted or a sorted T cell fraction (not recorded which). The receptors originated from a male donor with ankylosing spondylitis or in good health (not recorded which). The CDR3 runs from the conserved cysteine through the conserved F or W. Fields, in order: J gene, V gene, clone size, CDR3 protein. Clone size, where shown, is once, few, many, or a class for clones that have expanded.

>TRBJ2-3|TRBV7-9|.
CASSSGRGADTQYF
>TRBJ2-6|TRBV30|.
CAWEDGANVLTF
>TRBJ2-7|TRBV29-1|few
CSVISGERYEQYF
>TRBJ2-7|TRBV12-3/TRBV12-4|many
CASSKGGRSYEQYF
>TRBJ1-2|TRBV6-5|many
CASSYSGTGGHYGYTF
>TRBJ1-3|TRBV3-1|few
CASSHKGRNTIYF
>TRBJ2-5|TRBV20-1|.
CSAPGQGFQETQYF
>TRBJ2-5|TRBV5-1|many
CASSLTSSETQYF
>TRBJ2-3|TRBV5-1|many
CASSLGQPTDTQYF
>TRBJ2-1|TRBV3-1|many
CASSPFRQGGNEQFF
>TRBJ1-2|TRBV30|.
CAWSVVLRQGAGYTF
>TRBJ2-7|TRBV20-1|many
CSANRDYEQYF
>TRBJ2-2|TRBV9|many
CASSVLAGVPTGELFF
>TRBJ1-1|TRBV12-3/TRBV12-4|many
CASSLGLYTEAFF
>TRBJ2-7|TRBV11-2|many
CASSFLGVDEQYF
>TRBJ2-3|TRBV10-3|many
CAIGASGSESQYF
>TRBJ2-2|TRBV9|.
CASSLSNGNTGELFF
>TRBJ1-4|TRBV20-1|many
CSASDGRSANEKLFF
>TRBJ2-3|TRBV19|many
CASSPRTGAVDTQYF
>TRBJ1-1|TRBV12-3/TRBV12-4|few
CASSPGPGYTEAFF
>TRBJ1-1|TRBV12-3/TRBV12-4|many
CASSSGRLNTEAFF
>TRBJ2-6|TRBV7-2|.
CASSPRASGANVLTF
>TRBJ1-2|TRBV20-1|many
CSARALEPGQGNGYTF
>TRBJ1-2|TRBV3-1|many
CASSQFSIYTF
>TRBJ2-1|TRBV20-1|.
CSAPTVRDGYNEQFF
>TRBJ2-7|TRBV5-1|many
CASSFSGSMNEQYF
>TRBJ2-4|TRBV2|many
CASSVTGATGAENIQYF
>TRBJ2-5|TRBV5-1|.
CASSLGTLRETQYF